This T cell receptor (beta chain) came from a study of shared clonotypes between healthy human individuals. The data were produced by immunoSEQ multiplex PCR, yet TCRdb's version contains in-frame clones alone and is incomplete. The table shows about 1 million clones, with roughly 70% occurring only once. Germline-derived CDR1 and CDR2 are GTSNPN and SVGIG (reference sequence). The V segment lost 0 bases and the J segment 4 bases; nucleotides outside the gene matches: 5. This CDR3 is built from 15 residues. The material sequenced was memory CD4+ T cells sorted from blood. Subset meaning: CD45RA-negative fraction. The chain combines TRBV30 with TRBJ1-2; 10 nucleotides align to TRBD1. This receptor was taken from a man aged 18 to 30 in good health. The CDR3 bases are TGTGCCTGGAGTGTGGGGGACAGGGGATCCTATGGCTACACCTTC. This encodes CAWSVGDRGSYGYTF.